Given below is one T cell receptor (beta chain) in context. Its antigen is as yet unknown. These data belong to a study of T cell responses to AZD1222 COVID-19 vaccine. The CDR3 is 11 residues long. CDR1 is SEHNR and CDR2 is FQNEAQ in the germline V gene (reference sequence). Trimming removed 2 bases from V and 7 bases from J, with 6 bases in between. Profiling relied on immunoSEQ multiplex PCR, and the TCRdb table lists in-frame clones only, not all of them. The sample comprises around 80,000 clones, around 82% of which are singletons, and approximately 1.4% rests with the top ten. General study points: There were vaccine-associated CD4 TCRs across spike, dominant at 160-218 and 743-854. Within unmutated variant regions lay the reported targets of nearly half of spike-specific TCRs.

This rearrangement joins TRBV7-9 to TRBJ2-7; D gene unclear. Sequenced here: peripheral blood, sampled 28 days after the second AZD1222 dose. This TCR came from an adult who received the AZD1222 COVID-19 vaccine. CDR3: CASSLKGEQYF. Here the CDR3 DNA reads TGTGCCAGCAGCTTAAAAGGGGAGCAGTACTTC.